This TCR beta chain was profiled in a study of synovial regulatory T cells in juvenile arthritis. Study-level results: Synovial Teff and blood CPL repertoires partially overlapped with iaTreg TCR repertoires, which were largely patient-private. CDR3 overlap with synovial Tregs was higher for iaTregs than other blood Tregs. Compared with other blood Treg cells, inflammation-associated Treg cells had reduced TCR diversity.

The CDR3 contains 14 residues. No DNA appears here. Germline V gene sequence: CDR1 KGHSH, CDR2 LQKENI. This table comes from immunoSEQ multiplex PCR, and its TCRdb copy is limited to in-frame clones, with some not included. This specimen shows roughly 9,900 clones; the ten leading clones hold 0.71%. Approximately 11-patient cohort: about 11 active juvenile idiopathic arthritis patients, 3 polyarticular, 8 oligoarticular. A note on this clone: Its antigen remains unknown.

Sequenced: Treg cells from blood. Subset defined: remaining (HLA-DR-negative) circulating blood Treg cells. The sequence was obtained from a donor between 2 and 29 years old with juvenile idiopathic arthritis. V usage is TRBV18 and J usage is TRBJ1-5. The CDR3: CASSPSDGNQPQHF.